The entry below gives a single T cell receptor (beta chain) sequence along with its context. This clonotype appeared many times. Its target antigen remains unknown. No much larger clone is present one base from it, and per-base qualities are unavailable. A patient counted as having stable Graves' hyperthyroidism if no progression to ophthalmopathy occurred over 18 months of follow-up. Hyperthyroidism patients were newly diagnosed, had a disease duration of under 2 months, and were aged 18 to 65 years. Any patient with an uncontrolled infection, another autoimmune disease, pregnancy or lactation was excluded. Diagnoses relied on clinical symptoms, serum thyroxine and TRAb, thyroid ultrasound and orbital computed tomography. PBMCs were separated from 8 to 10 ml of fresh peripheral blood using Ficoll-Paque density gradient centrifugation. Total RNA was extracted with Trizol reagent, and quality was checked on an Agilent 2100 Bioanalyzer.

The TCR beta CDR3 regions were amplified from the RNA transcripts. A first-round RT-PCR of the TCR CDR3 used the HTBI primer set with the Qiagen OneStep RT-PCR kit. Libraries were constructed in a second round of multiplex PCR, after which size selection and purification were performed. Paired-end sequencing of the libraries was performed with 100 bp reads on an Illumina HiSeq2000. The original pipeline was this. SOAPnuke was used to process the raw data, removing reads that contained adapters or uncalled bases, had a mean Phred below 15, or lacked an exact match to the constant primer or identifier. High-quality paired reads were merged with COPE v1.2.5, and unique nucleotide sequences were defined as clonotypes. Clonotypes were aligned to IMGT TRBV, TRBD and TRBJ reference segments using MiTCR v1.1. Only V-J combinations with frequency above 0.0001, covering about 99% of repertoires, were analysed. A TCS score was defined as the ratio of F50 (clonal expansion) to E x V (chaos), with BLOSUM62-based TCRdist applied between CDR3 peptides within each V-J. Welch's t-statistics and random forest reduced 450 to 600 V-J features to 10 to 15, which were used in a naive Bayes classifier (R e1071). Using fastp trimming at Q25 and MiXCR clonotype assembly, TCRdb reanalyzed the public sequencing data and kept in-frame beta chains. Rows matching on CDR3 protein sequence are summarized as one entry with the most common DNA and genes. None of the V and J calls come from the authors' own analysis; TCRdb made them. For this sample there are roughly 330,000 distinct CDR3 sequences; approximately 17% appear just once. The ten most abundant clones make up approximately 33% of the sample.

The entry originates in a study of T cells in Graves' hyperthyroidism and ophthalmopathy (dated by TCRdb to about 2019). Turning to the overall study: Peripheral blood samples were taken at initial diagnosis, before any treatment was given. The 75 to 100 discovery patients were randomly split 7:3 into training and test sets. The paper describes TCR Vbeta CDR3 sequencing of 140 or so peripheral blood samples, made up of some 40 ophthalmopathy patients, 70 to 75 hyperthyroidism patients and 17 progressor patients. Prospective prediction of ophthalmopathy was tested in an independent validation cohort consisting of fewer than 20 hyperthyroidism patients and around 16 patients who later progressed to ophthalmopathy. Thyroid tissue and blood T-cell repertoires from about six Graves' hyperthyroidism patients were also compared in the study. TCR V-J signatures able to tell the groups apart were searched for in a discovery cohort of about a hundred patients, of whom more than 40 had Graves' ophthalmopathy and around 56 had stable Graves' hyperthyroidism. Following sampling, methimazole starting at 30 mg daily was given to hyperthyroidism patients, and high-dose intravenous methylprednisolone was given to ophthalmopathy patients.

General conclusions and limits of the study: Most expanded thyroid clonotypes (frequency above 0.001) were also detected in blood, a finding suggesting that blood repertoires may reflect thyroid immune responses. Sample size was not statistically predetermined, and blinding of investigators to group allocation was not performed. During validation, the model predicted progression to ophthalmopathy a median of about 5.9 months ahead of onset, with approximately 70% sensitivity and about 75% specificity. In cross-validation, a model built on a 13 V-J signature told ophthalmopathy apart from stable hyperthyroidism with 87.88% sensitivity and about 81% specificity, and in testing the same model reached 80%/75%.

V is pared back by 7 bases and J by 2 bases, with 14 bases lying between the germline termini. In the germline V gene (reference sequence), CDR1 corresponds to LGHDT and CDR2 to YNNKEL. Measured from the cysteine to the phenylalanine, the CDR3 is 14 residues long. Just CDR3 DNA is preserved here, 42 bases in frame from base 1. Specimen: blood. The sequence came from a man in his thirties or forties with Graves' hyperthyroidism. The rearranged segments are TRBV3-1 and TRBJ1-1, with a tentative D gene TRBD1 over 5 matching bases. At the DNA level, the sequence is TGTGCCAGCAACTCCAGACAGATTAACACTGAAGCTTTCTTT. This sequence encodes CASNSRQINTEAFF.